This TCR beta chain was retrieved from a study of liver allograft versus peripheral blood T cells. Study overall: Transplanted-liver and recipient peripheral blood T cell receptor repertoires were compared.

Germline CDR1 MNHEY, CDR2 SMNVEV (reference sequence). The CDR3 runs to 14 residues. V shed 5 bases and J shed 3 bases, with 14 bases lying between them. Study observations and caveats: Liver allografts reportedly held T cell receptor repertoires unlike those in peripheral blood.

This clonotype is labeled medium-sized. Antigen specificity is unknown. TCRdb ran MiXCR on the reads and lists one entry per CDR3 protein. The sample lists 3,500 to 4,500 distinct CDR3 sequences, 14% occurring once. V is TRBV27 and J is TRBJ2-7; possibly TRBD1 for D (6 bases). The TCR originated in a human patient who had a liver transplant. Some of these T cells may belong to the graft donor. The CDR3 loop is CASSITGQYYEQYF. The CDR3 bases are TGTGCCAGCAGTATTACAGGGCAGTACTACGAGCAGTACTTC.